This record looks at one T cell receptor (beta chain) sequence and its context. The antigen is undetermined. Germline V gene sequence: CDR1 SNHLY, CDR2 FYNNEI. V lost 0 bases to trimming and J lost 0 bases, with 9 bases between them. This CDR3 has 16 amino acids. Data came from immunoSEQ multiplex PCR; TCRdb stores just in-frame clones and leaves some out. The sample records approximately 70,000 clones, around 90% being singletons. This sample was taken from a study of siplizumab effects on memory and regulatory T cells. Whole-study findings and limits: Proliferating clones, CD4+ or CD8+, lacked an assignable naive or memory phenotype in roughly 80-96% of cases. Unstimulated naive T cells seemed to show more diversity than memory cells did, and they also seemed to be among the major contributors to the alloresponse. Alloreactive CD4+ clones that could be mapped were on average around 62% Treg-derived with siplizumab, against approximately 30% in controls. Only a minor fraction of alloreactive clones mapped to unstimulated subsets.

Material: CD8+ T cells sorted from blood. This rearrangement joins TRBV2 to TRBJ2-1, with D possibly being TRBD2 (5 bases). The sequence came from a human donor in good health. CDR3 DNA: TGTGCCAGCAGTGAAGCGCTAGGGAGCTCCTACAATGAGCAGTTCTTC. Translation: CASSEALGSSYNEQFF.